This T cell receptor (beta chain) was profiled in a study of shared clonotypes between healthy human individuals. The deep-level immunoSEQ assay was used. Method: immunoSEQ multiplex PCR; TCRdb's copy keeps in-frame clones and lacks some. The sample gives 2 million to 3 million clones, under 95% of which show up once; 0.35% to 0.45% is in the top ten. The CDR3 totals 14 residues. Germline CDR1 and CDR2: SGHAT and FQNNGV. Trimming took 3 bases from V and 1 from J; bases not matched to a gene: 2. Sequencing was done on a sample of naive CD4+ T cells from PBMCs. Subset indicated: CD45RA+ positively selected. The sequence derives from a young man in good health. Some clones in this sample may be carry-over from other donors' samples. The chain combines TRBV11-2 with TRBJ1-1; the match to TRBD1 covers 7 bases. This CDR3 is CASSFGTANTEAFF. DNA of the CDR3: TGTGCCAGCAGCTTCGGGACAGCGAACACTGAAGCTTTCTTT.